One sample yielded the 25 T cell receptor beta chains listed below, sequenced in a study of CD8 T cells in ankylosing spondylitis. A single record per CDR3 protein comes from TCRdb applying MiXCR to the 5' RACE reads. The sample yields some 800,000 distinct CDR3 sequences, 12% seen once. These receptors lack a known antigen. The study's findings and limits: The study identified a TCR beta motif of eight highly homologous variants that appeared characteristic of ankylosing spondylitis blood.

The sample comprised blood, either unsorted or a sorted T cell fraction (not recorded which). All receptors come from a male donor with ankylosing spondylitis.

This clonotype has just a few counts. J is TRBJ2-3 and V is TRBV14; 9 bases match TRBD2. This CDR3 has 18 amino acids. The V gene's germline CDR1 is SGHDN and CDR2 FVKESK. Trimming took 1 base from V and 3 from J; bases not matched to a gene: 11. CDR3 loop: CASSQVLGGRAGTDTQYF. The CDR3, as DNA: TGTGCCAGCAGCCAAGTGTTGGGCGGGAGGGCCGGAACAGATACGCAGTATTTT.

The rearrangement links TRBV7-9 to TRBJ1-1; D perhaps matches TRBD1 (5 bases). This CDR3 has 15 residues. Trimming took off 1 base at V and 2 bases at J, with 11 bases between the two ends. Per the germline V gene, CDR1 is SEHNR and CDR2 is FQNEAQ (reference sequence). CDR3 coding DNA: TGTGCCAGCAGCTTAGGGGGGTCAGGTAACACTGAAGCTTTCTTT. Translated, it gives CASSLGGSGNTEAFF.

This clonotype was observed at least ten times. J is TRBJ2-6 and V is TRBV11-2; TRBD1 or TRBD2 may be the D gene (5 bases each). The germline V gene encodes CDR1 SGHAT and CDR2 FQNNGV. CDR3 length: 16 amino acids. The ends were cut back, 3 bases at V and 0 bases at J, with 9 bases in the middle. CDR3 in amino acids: CASSFPGGSGANVLTF. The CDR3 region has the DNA TGTGCCAGCAGCTTTCCTGGGGGCTCTGGGGCCAACGTCCTGACTTTC.

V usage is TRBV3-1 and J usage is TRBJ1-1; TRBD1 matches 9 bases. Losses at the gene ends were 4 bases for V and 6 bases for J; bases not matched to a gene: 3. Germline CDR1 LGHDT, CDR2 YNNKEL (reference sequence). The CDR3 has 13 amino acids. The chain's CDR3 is CASSLGTGPEAFF. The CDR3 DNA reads TGTGCCAGCAGCCTCGGGACAGGGCCTGAAGCTTTCTTT.

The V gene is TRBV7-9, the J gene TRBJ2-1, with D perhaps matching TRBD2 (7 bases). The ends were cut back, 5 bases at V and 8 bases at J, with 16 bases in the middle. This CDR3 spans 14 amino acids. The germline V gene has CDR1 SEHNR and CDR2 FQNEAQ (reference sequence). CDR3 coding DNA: TGTGCCAGCAGCCGCCTTTGGGAGGGGGATGAGCAGTTCTTC. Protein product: CASSRLWEGDEQFF.

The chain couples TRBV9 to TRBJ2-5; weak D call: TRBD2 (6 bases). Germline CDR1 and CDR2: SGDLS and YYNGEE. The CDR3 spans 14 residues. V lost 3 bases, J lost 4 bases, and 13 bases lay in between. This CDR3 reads CASSAQGLAETQYF. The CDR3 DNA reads TGTGCCAGCAGCGCCCAGGGACTGGCAGAGACCCAGTACTTC.

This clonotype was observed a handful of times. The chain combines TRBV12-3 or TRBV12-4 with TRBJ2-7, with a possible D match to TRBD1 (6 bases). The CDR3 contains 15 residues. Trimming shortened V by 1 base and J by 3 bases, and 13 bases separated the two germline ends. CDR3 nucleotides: TGTGCCAGCAGTTTAGGGGGCAGGGGCCACTACGAGCAGTACTTC. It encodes CASSLGGRGHYEQYF.

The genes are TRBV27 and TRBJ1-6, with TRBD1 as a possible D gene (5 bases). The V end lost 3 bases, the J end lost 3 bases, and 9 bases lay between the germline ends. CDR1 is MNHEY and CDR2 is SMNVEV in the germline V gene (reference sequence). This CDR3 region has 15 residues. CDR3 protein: CASSLEGLYNSPLHF. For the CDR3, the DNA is TGTGCCAGCAGTTTGGAGGGACTCTATAATTCACCCCTCCACTTT.

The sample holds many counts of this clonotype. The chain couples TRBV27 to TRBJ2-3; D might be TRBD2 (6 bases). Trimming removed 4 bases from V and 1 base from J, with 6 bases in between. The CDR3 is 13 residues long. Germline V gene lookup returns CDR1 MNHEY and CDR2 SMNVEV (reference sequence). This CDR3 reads CASSWGGTDTQYF. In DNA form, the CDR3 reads TGTGCCAGCAGTTGGGGGGGCACAGATACGCAGTATTTT.

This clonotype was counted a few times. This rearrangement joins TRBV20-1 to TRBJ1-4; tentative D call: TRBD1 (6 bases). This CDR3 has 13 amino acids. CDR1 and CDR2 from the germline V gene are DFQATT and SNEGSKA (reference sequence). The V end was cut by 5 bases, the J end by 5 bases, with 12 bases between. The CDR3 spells CSALRTANEKLFF. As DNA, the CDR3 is TGCAGTGCTCTTCGGACAGCAAATGAAAAACTGTTTTTT.

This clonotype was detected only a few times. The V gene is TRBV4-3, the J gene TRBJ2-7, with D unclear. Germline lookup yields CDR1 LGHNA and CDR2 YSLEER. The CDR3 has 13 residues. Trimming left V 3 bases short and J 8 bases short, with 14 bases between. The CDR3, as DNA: TGCGCCAGCAGCCAGGTCAGCCAAGGAAAGCAGTACTTC. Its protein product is CASSQVSQGKQYF.

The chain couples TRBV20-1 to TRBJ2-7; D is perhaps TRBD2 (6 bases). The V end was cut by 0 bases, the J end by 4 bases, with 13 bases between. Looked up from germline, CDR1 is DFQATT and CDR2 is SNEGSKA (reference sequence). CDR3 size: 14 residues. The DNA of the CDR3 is TGCAGTGCTAGAGATCAAAGGGAGGTATACGAGCAGTACTTC. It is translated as CSARDQREVYEQYF.

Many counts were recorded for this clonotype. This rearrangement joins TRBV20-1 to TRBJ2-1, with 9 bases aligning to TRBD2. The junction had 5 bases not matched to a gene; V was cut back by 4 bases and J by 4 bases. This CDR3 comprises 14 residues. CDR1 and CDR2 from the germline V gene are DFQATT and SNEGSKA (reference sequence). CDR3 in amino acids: CSATRTSAYNEQFF. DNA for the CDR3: TGCAGTGCTACTCGGACTAGCGCGTACAATGAGCAGTTCTTC.

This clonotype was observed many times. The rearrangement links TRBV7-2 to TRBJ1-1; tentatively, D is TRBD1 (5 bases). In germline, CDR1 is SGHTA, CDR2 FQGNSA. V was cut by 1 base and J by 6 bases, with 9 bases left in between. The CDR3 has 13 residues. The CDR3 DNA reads TGTGCCAGCAGCTTAGTTGCAGGGTCTGAAGCTTTCTTT. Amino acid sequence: CASSLVAGSEAFF.

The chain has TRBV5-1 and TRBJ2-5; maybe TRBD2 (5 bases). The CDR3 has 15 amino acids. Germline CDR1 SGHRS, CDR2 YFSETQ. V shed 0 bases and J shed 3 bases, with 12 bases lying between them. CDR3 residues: CASSLAGEWEETQYF. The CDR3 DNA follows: TGCGCCAGCAGCTTGGCCGGGGAATGGGAAGAGACCCAGTACTTC.

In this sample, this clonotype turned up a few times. The CDR3 sequence: CSAAPGLADYEQYF. As DNA, the CDR3 is TGCAGTGCTGCTCCGGGACTAGCGGACTACGAGCAGTACTTC. This rearrangement joins TRBV20-1 to TRBJ2-7, with TRBD2 identical over 11 bases. V lost 5 bases and J lost 3; bases outside the gene matches: 6. Germline-derived CDR1 and CDR2 are DFQATT and SNEGSKA (reference sequence). CDR3 length equals 14 residues.

The CDR3 spells CAISESINLAGGPYEQYF. CDR3 nucleotides: TGTGCCATCAGTGAGTCGATCAATCTAGCGGGGGGCCCTTACGAGCAGTACTTC. The V gene is TRBV10-3, the J gene TRBJ2-7, with TRBD2 matching over 11 bases. Germline lookup yields CDR1 ENHRY and CDR2 SYGVKD. Trimming removed 0 bases from V and 4 bases from J; junction bases left unmatched: 11. The CDR3 runs 18 residues.

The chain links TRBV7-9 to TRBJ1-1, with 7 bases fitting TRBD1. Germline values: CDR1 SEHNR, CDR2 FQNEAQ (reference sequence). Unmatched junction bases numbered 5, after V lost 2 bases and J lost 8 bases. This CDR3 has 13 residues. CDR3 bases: TGTGCCAGCAGCTTATCGAACAGGGGAGAAGCTTTCTTT. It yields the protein CASSLSNRGEAFF. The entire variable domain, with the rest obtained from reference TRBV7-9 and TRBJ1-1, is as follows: DTGVSQNPRHKITKRGQNVTFRCDPISEHNRLYWYRQTLGQGPEFLTYFQNEAQLEKSRLLSDRFSAERPKGSFSTLEIQRTEQGDSAMYLCASSLSNRGEAFFGQGTRLTVV.

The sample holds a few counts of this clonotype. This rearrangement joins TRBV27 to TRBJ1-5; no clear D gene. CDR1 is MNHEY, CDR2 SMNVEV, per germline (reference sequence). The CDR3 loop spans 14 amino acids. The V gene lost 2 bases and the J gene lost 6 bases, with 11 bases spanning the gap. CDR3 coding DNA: TGTGCCAGCAGTTTAAGGAGGGCCAGTCAGCCCCAGCATTTT. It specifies CASSLRRASQPQHF.

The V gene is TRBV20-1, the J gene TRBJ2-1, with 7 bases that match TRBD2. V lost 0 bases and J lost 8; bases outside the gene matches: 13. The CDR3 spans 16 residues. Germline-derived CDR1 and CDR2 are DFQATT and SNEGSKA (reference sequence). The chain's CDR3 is CSARDLRGLVGDEQFF. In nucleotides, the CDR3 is TGCAGTGCTAGAGACCTACGAGGACTAGTGGGGGATGAGCAGTTCTTC.

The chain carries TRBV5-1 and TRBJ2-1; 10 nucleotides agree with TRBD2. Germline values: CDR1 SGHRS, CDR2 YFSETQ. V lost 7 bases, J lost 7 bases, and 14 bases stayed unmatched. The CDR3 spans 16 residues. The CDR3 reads CASRWLAGGARNEQFF. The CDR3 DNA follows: TGCGCCAGCCGATGGTTAGCGGGAGGCGCAAGGAATGAGCAGTTCTTC. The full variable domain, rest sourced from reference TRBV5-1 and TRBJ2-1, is KAGVTQTPRYLIKTRGQQVTLSCSPISGHRSVSWYQQTPGQGLQFLFEYFSETQRNKGNFPGRFSGRQFSNSRSEMNVSTLELGDSALYLCASRWLAGGARNEQFFGPGTRLTVL.

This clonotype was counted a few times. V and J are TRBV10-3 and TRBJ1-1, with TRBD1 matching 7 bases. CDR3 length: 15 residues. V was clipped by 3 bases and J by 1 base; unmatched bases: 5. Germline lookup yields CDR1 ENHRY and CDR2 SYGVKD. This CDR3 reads CAISDGTEENTEAFF. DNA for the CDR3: TGTGCCATCAGTGATGGGACAGAGGAGAACACTGAAGCTTTCTTT.

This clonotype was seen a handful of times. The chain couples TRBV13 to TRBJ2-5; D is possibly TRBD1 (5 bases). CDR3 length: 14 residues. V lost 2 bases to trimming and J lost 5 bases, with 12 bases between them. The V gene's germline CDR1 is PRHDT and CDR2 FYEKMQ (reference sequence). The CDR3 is CASSLKRGRETQYF. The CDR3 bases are TGTGCCAGCAGCTTAAAAAGGGGCAGGGAGACCCAGTACTTC.

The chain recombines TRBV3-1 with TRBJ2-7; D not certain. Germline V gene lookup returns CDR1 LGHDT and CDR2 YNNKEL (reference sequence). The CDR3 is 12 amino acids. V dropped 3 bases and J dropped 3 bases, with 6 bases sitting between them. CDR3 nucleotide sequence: TGTGCCAGCAGCCATCGGATCTACGAGCAGTACTTC. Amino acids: CASSHRIYEQYF.

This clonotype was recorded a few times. CDR3 in amino acids: CASSRLEAGSSYNEQFF. CDR3 in DNA: TGCGCCAGCAGCCGGCTTGAAGCGGGGTCGTCTTACAATGAGCAGTTCTTC. The rearrangement uses TRBV4-3 and TRBJ2-1; 7 nucleotides align to TRBD2. This CDR3 spans 17 amino acids. Germline trimming cut 4 bases from V and 4 bases from J; bases unmatched to any gene: 13. The germline CDR1 and CDR2 sequences are LGHNA and YSLEER.